What follows are 13 T cell receptor beta chains derived from one specimen sequenced in a study of T cell repertoires in cytomegalovirus infection. TCRdb independently ran MiXCR on the reads; one entry per CDR3 protein. The sample carries 300,000 or so distinct CDR3 sequences, 25% recorded once. These receptors lack a known antigen. The sequencing here drew on cultured PBMCs, taken from culture after CMV antigen stimulation. These receptors were taken from a human donor in good health (CMV status not recorded). Some clones in this sample may be carry-over from other donors' samples.

This clonotype was seen repeatedly, ten times or more. This sequence joins TRBV7-9 and TRBJ2-3; 10 bases fit TRBD2. Germline assignment: CDR1 SEHNR and CDR2 FQNEAQ (reference sequence). Trimming removed 1 base from V and 5 bases from J; junction bases left unmatched: 6. The CDR3 consists of 16 residues. The CDR3 spells CASSLGSSGSVDTQYF. The CDR3 coding sequence is TGTGCCAGCAGCTTAGGGTCTAGCGGGAGTGTAGATACGCAGTATTTT.

By share of the sample, this clonotype is medium-sized. A read error may produce the germline difference seen at one junction end. For the CDR3, the DNA is TGTGCTAGCAGCCAGGACCGCGGGGAGACCCAGTACTTC. Amino acids: CASSQDRGETQYF. V usage is TRBV7-7 and J usage is TRBJ2-5; weak D call: TRBD2 (5 bases). Germline V gene lookup returns CDR1 SSHAT and CDR2 FNYEAQ (reference sequence). The CDR3 covers 13 residues.

CDR3 region: CASSTQNPGRGELFF. DNA of the CDR3: TGTGCCAGCAGCACACAAAACCCGGGGAGAGGGGAGCTGTTTTTT. The chain links TRBV9 to TRBJ2-2; the D gene is possibly TRBD2 (5 bases). Germline values: CDR1 SGDLS, CDR2 YYNGEE. Trimming removed 4 bases from V and 8 bases from J, with 18 bases in between. The CDR3 runs to 15 residues.

This clonotype has a handful of counts. The V call is TRBV15, the J call TRBJ2-1; D not certain. Trimming took off 3 bases at V and 8 bases at J, with 23 bases between the two ends. The CDR3 consists of 17 residues. The germline CDR1 and CDR2 sequences are LNHNV and YYDKDF (reference sequence). The CDR3 DNA follows: TGTGCCACCAGCAGGAATCGGGCCTCAATAACCGGACATGAGCAGTTCTTC. Translating it yields CATSRNRASITGHEQFF.

This clonotype was seen a handful of times. The chain combines TRBV12-3 or TRBV12-4 with TRBJ2-1; 10 positions agree with TRBD2. J lost 8 bases, V lost 2 bases, and 6 bases had no gene match. This CDR3 region has 15 residues. The CDR3 spells CASSLSSGRVYEQFF. In nucleotides, the CDR3 is TGTGCCAGCAGTTTATCCAGCGGGAGGGTTTATGAGCAGTTCTTC.

This clonotype showed up many times. The V gene is TRBV7-2, the J gene TRBJ1-5; D is unresolved. The V gene lost 0 bases and the J gene lost 6 bases, with 9 bases spanning the gap. The CDR3 extends over 14 amino acids. Germline V gene sequence: CDR1 SGHTA, CDR2 FQGNSA. The CDR3 DNA reads TGTGCCAGCAGCTTAGCAGGGTTAAGTCAGCCCCAGCATTTT. Translated: CASSLAGLSQPQHF.

This clonotype was seen a handful of times. V and J are TRBV19 and TRBJ2-1; D is ambiguous. Deletions cut 5 bases from V and 6 bases from J, with 20 bases between. Germline lookup yields CDR1 LNHDA and CDR2 SQIVND (reference sequence). CDR3 length: 16 residues. Here the CDR3 DNA reads TGTGCCAGTAGTCTACTTCGGACCCTTTTCCCCAATGAGCAGTTCTTC. Its translation is CASSLLRTLFPNEQFF.

This clonotype appeared once. This CDR3 is CASSISLAGGFSTDTQYF. CDR3 in DNA: TGTGCCAGTAGTATCAGTCTAGCGGGAGGTTTCAGCACAGATACGCAGTATTTT. The J gene is TRBJ2-3, the V gene TRBV19; 11 bases align to TRBD2. The V segment lost 3 bases and the J segment 0 bases; nucleotides outside the gene matches: 8. Germline lookup yields CDR1 LNHDA and CDR2 SQIVND (reference sequence). The CDR3 loop spans 18 amino acids.

This clonotype was counted a few times. The V call is TRBV6-2 or TRBV6-3, the J call TRBJ2-7; no clear D. From germline, CDR1 is MNHEY and CDR2 SVGEGT. Trimming removed 2 bases from V and 3 bases from J, with 8 bases in between. The CDR3 covers 13 residues. CDR3 coding DNA: TGTGCCAGCAGTTACCCTGGCAGCTACGAGCAGTACGTC. Translation: CASSYPGSYEQYV.

This clonotype was counted a few times. This rearrangement joins TRBV7-2 to TRBJ2-5, with a weak D call TRBD1 (6 bases). CDR1 and CDR2 from the germline V gene are SGHTA and FQGNSA. Trimming pared 5 bases from V and 7 bases from J, leaving 20 bases between. CDR3 length equals 15 residues. CDR3 nucleotide sequence: TGTGCCAGCAGCACAGACAGGTCCCCCGGGTGGACCCAGTACTTC. It is translated as CASSTDRSPGWTQYF.

The genes are TRBV5-1 and TRBJ1-6; D is possibly TRBD1 (6 bases). V lost 4 bases and J 7 bases, leaving 12 bases between the germline ends. Germline V gene lookup returns CDR1 SGHRS and CDR2 YFSETQ. The CDR3 is 14 amino acids. In nucleotides, the CDR3 is TGCGCCAGCAGCCTCGGACAGTTAAATTCACCCCTCCACTTT. Its protein is CASSLGQLNSPLHF. The whole variable domain, remainder taken from reference TRBV5-1 and TRBJ1-6, is KAGVTQTPRYLIKTRGQQVTLSCSPISGHRSVSWYQQTPGQGLQFLFEYFSETQRNKGNFPGRFSGRQFSNSRSEMNVSTLELGDSALYLCASSLGQLNSPLHFGNGTRLTVT.

This rearrangement joins TRBV4-3 to TRBJ2-1; D could derive from TRBD1 or TRBD2 (5 bases each). This CDR3 is 14 amino acids long. CDR1 is LGHNA and CDR2 is YSLEER in the germline V gene. CDR3 DNA sequence: TGCGCAGGGCAGGGACGCATCTCCTACAATGAGCAGTTCTTC. This translates into CAGQGRISYNEQFF.

V gene TRBV7-9 combines with J gene TRBJ2-5, with 13 bases aligning to TRBD2. Germline values: CDR1 SEHNR, CDR2 FQNEAQ (reference sequence). The V gene end was trimmed by 4 bases and the J gene end by 3 bases; junction bases not matched to a gene: 5. The CDR3 sequence is 16 residues long. This chain's CDR3 is CASSSGLAGLKETQYF. CDR3 coding DNA: TGTGCCAGCAGCTCGGGACTAGCGGGACTAAAAGAGACCCAGTACTTC.